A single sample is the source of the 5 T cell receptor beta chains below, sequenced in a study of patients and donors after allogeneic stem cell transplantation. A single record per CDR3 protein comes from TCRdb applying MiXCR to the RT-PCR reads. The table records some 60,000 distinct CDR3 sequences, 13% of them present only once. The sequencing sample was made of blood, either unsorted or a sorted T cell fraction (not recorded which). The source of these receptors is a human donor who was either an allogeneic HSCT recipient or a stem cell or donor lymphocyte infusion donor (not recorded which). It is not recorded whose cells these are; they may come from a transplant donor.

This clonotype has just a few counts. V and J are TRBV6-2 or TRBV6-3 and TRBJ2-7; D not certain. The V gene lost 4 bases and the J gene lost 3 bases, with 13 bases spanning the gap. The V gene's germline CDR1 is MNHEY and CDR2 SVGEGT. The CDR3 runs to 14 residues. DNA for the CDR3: TGTGCCAGCAGTTCGACCCGGATTTACTACGAGCAGTACTTC. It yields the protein CASSSTRIYYEQYF.

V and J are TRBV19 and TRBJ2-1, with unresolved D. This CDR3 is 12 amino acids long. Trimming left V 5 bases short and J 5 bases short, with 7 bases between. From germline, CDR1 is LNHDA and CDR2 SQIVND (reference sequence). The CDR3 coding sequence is TGTGCCAGTAGTGCCCGGGACAATGAGCAGTTCTTC. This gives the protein CASSARDNEQFF.

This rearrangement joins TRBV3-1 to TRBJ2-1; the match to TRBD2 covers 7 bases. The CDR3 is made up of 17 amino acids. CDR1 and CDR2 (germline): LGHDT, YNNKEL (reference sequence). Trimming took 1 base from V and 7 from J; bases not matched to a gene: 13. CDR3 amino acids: CASSQGGAGPGRNEQFF. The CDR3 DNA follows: TGTGCCAGCAGCCAAGGTGGAGCGGGACCGGGACGGAATGAGCAGTTCTTC.

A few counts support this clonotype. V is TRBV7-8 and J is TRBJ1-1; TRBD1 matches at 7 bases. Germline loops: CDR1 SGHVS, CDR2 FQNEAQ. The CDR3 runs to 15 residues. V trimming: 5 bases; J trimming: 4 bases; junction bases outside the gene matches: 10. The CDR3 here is CASSRAGRGITEAFF. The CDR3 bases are TGTGCCAGCAGCCGAGCGGGCAGGGGGATCACTGAAGCTTTCTTT. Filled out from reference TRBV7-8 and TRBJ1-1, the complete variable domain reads GAGVSQSPRYKVAKRGQDVALRCDPISGHVSLFWYQQALGQGPEFLTYFQNEAQLDKSGLPSDRFFAERPEGSVSTLKIQRTQQEDSAVYLCASSRAGRGITEAFFGQGTRLTVV.

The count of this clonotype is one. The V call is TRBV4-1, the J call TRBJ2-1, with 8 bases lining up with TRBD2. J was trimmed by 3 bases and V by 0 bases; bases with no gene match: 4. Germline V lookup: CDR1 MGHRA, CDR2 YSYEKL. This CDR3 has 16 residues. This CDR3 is CASSQDGGGLYNEQFF. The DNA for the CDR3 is TGCGCCAGCAGCCAAGACGGGGGGGGCCTCTACAATGAGCAGTTCTTC.